The T cell receptor (beta chain) under discussion was sequenced for a study of T cells in narcolepsy. Study in general: Enrolled donors included narcolepsy type 1 or type 2 patients and healthy controls. Overall study results and limits: Autoreactive HCRT-specific and TRIB2-specific clonotypes were marked in same-patient CSF-versus-blood CD4+ comparisons. Some memory CD4+ repertoires had no autoreactive clone sequences.

Only in-frame clones appear in the TCRdb table, and some are missing; sequencing was by immunoSEQ multiplex PCR. The sample has about 25,000 clones, around 83% seen once. The V end was cut by 5 bases, the J end by 1 base, with 1 base between. The CDR3 covers 12 residues. CDR1 and CDR2 from the germline V gene are SGHDT and YYEEEE. To note about this clone: Antigen: not known.

The source of this sequence is a human donor with narcolepsy. This sequence joins TRBV5-6 and TRBJ1-6; the D is unclear. Sample: CD45RA- memory CD4+ T cells from PBMCs. The CDR3 nucleotides are TGTGCCAGCAGTTCCTATAATTCACCCCTCCACTTT. Translated, it gives CASSSYNSPLHF.